The next 13 T cell receptor beta chains were all read from a single sample in a study of T cell repertoires and HLA-DP antigens. Clones were read by immunoSEQ multiplex PCR, and TCRdb kept only the in-frame ones, dropping some. The table shows about 110,000 clones, with around 93% occurring only once. Their cognate antigens are unknown. Sample: CD4+ T cells from PBMCs. The receptors were sampled from a woman under 30 in good health and CMV-seronegative.

CDR3 bases: TGTGCCAGCAGTCTGGACAGGCCGAACACCGGGGAGCTGTTTTTT. Translated, it gives CASSLDRPNTGELFF. The chain links TRBV27 to TRBJ2-2, with TRBD1 matching 7 bases. Losses at the gene ends were 5 bases for V and 0 bases for J; bases not matched to a gene: 3. The CDR3 runs to 15 residues. Per germline, CDR1 MNHEY and CDR2 SMNVEV (reference sequence).

The rearrangement links TRBV5-6 to TRBJ2-6; 10 bases line up with TRBD1. This CDR3 has 18 residues. CDR1 and CDR2 (germline): SGHDT, YYEEEE. Germline trimming cut 4 bases from V and 1 base from J; bases unmatched to any gene: 8. The CDR3 region has the DNA TGTGCCAGCAGCGGGATAGGGACAGGGGCATCTGGGGCCAACGTCCTGACTTTC. Translating it yields CASSGIGTGASGANVLTF.

The chain recombines TRBV2 with TRBJ2-5; 8 bases agree with TRBD1. Germline trimming cut 7 bases from V and 1 base from J; bases unmatched to any gene: 8. Per the germline V gene, CDR1 is SNHLY and CDR2 is FYNNEI. The CDR3 sequence is 15 residues long. The CDR3 sequence is CASTDGQGGQETQYF. The CDR3 nucleotides read TGTGCCAGCACTGATGGACAGGGAGGCCAAGAGACCCAGTACTTC.

As DNA, the CDR3 is TGTGCCAGCAGCTTAGATCGCGGGGACGAGCAGTACGTC. This encodes CASSLDRGDEQYV. The V gene is TRBV11-2, the J gene TRBJ2-7; tentative D call: TRBD2 (6 bases). CDR1 is SGHAT and CDR2 is FQNNGV in the germline V gene. Trimming stripped 0 bases from V and 5 bases from J, with 8 bases between. The CDR3 loop spans 13 amino acids.

V and J are TRBV28 and TRBJ1-5; D is perhaps TRBD1 (5 bases). Germline loops: CDR1 MDHEN, CDR2 SYDVKM. The CDR3 has 12 amino acids. Trimming removed 3 bases at V and 16 bases at J, with 16 bases between. The CDR3 DNA reads TGTGCCAGCAGTTTTCCGGGGGGTGCAGCACATTTT. It yields the protein CASSFPGGAAHF.

This chain connects TRBV4-1 to TRBJ2-3; 15 bases are shared with TRBD2. The CDR3 covers 17 residues. CDR1 and CDR2 from the germline V gene are MGHRA and YSYEKL. V dropped 4 bases and J dropped 4; count of bases not matched to a gene: 6. CDR3 DNA: TGCGCCAGCAGCCTCTCCGGGACTAGCGGGAGGTCAGATACGCAGTATTTT. The encoded protein is CASSLSGTSGRSDTQYF.

The rearrangement joins TRBV7-6 to TRBJ2-6, with 9 bases fitting TRBD1. Germline V CDR1 and CDR2: SGHVS, FNYEAQ. The CDR3 runs 19 residues. V gave up 5 bases and J gave up 1 base; unmatched junction bases: 12. The CDR3 sequence: CASSQRDRGYRSGANVLTF. For the CDR3, the DNA is TGTGCCAGCAGCCAGCGTGACAGGGGGTATCGTTCTGGGGCCAACGTCCTGACTTTC.

The chain joins TRBV28 to TRBJ2-6; TRBD1 matches at 9 bases. V shed 1 base and J 2 bases; nucleotides not matched to a gene: 0. The CDR3 is made up of 16 amino acids. The germline CDR1 and CDR2 sequences are MDHEN and SYDVKM. CDR3 DNA: TGTGCCAGCAGTTTATACAGGGGGCCTGGGGCCAACGTCCTGACTTTC. This sequence encodes CASSLYRGPGANVLTF.

The rearrangement joins TRBV2 to TRBJ2-2; 8 bases match TRBD2. Trimming took 5 bases from V and 3 from J; bases not matched to a gene: 14. The CDR3 totals 18 residues. The germline gives CDR1 SNHLY, CDR2 FYNNEI. CDR3: CASSFLWAGGGYTGELFF. The CDR3 nucleotides read TGTGCCAGCAGTTTTCTATGGGCGGGAGGAGGATACACCGGGGAGCTGTTTTTT.

The chain combines TRBV5-4 with TRBJ2-3; 7 nucleotides agree with TRBD1. CDR3 length equals 15 residues. V shed 0 bases, J shed 2 bases, and the junction held 3 bases outside the gene matches. Germline CDR1 and CDR2: SGHNT and YYREEE (reference sequence). The CDR3 region is CASSLEGASTDTQYF. The CDR3 nucleotides read TGTGCCAGCAGCTTGGAGGGGGCCTCCACAGATACGCAGTATTTT. Full variable domain (remainder filled in from reference TRBV5-4 and TRBJ2-3): ETGVTQSPTHLIKTRGQQVTLRCSSQSGHNTVSWYQQALGQGPQFIFQYYREEENGRGNFPPRFSGLQFPNYSSELNVNALELDDSALYLCASSLEGASTDTQYFGPGTRLTVL.

The chain is built from TRBV23-1 and TRBJ2-7; D might be TRBD1 (5 bases). TRBV23-1 is given ORF status, its function remaining uncertain. Trimming shortened V by 5 bases and J by 4 bases, and 15 bases separated the two germline ends. The CDR3 length is 14 residues. CDR3 protein: CASSLWTRLYEQYV. The CDR3 DNA reads as TGCGCCAGCAGTTTATGGACAAGGTTATACGAGCAGTACGTC.

The V call is TRBV2, the J call TRBJ2-6, with D unclear. Trimming took off 2 bases at V and 2 bases at J, with 1 base between the two ends. CDR1 and CDR2 from the germline V gene are SNHLY and FYNNEI. The CDR3 loop spans 13 amino acids. CDR3 amino acids: CASSETGANVLTF. DNA for the CDR3: TGTGCCAGCAGTGAAACTGGGGCCAACGTCCTGACTTTC.

This rearrangement joins TRBV18 to TRBJ2-7, with D possibly being TRBD1 (5 bases). Germline CDR1 and CDR2: KGHSH and LQKENI. The CDR3 consists of 15 residues. V lost 2 bases and J 3 bases, leaving 14 bases between the germline ends. CDR3 nucleotides: TGTGCCAGCTCACCAGTTGGGCAGGGTAACTACGAGCAGTACTTC. It translates to CASSPVGQGNYEQYF.